One and the same sample provided the 26 T cell receptor beta chains below, sequenced in a study of cytomegalovirus exposure and HLA in healthy donors (dated by TCRdb to about 2017). The library was prepared using the immunoSEQ multiplex PCR assay. For the multiplex PCR, a mixture combining 60 forward primers for TCR Vbeta segments and 13 reverse primers for TCR Jbeta segments was used. The table comes from immuneACCESS by way of TCRdb, which keeps in-frame sequences with V and J called. Part of the clones is missing from these tables; in studies checked, under half for an unresolved V gene and the rest for unknown reasons. This sample comprises approximately 120,000 clones, roughly 85% of them detected only once. The ten largest clones take up roughly 3.7% of the sample. Sequencing was done on a sample of PBMCs. The receptor source for this set is a woman aged 35 to 49 in good health and CMV-seropositive.

This clone was counted a single time. This chain uses TRBV28 with TRBJ1-1; D is unclear. Germline lookup yields CDR1 MDHEN and CDR2 SYDVKM. V shed 2 bases and J shed 0 bases, with 4 bases lying between them. This CDR3 contains 13 residues. The CDR3 sequence is CASSLQMNTEAFF. In DNA form, the CDR3 reads TGTGCCAGCAGTTTACAGATGAACACTGAAGCTTTCTTT.

The rearrangement joins TRBV18 to TRBJ2-3; 9 positions match TRBD1. Germline V gene lookup returns CDR1 KGHSH and CDR2 LQKENI. The CDR3 is 14 amino acids. J gave up 4 bases and V 1 base, and 0 bases lay outside the gene matches. CDR3 in DNA: TGTGCCAGCTCACCACGACAGGGGGCAGATACGCAGTATTTT. Encoded protein: CASSPRQGADTQYF.

The V gene is TRBV13, the J gene TRBJ2-1, with 10 bases aligning to TRBD2. The V gene end was trimmed by 6 bases and the J gene end by 3 bases; junction bases not matched to a gene: 8. The CDR3 runs to 16 residues. CDR1 and CDR2 (germline): PRHDT, FYEKMQ (reference sequence). The DNA for the CDR3 is TGTGCCAGCAGTCCCAAGCGGGAGGGAATCTACAATGAGCAGTTCTTC. As protein: CASSPKREGIYNEQFF.

The rearrangement joins TRBV5-4 to TRBJ2-3, with TRBD2 as a possible D gene (6 bases). The V gene lost 4 bases and the J gene lost 7 bases, with 25 bases spanning the gap. CDR1 SGHNT and CDR2 YYREEE come from the germline V gene (reference sequence). CDR3 size: 17 residues. The CDR3, as DNA: TGTGCCAGCAGCGGACTCGGGAGCTCACCCCCGCCCCATACGCAGTATTTT. Its translation is CASSGLGSSPPPHTQYF.

The chain links TRBV29-1 to TRBJ2-7; TRBD1 matches at 7 bases. Germline values: CDR1 SQVTM, CDR2 ANQGSEA. The CDR3 sequence is 13 residues long. J was trimmed by 0 bases and V by 6 bases; bases with no gene match: 5. The CDR3 loop reads CSVLTGSSYEQYF. DNA of the CDR3: TGCAGCGTCCTGACAGGGAGCTCCTACGAGCAGTACTTC.

This clone was picked up one time. The chain couples TRBV7-6 to TRBJ2-1, with 9 nucleotides matching TRBD2. Germline V gene lookup returns CDR1 SGHVS and CDR2 FNYEAQ. V trimming: 1 base; J trimming: 7 bases; junction bases outside the gene matches: 5. The CDR3 is made up of 15 amino acids. The CDR3 nucleotides are TGTGCCAGCAGCTTAGATAGCGGGAGTAAAAATGAGCAGTTCTTC. This translates into CASSLDSGSKNEQFF.

This chain connects TRBV5-8 to TRBJ2-1; 11 positions match TRBD2. Germline V gives CDR1 SGHTS, CDR2 YDEGEE. The CDR3 is 15 residues long. The V and J ends lost 2 bases and 5 bases, in that order; junction bases with no gene match: 3. The CDR3 spells CASSLVAGGDNEQFF. The DNA for the CDR3 is TGTGCCAGCAGCTTAGTAGCGGGAGGGGACAATGAGCAGTTCTTC.

This chain links TRBV10-2 with TRBJ1-2, with 7 bases that match TRBD1. The V and J ends lost 10 bases and 5 bases, in that order; junction bases with no gene match: 10. Germline assignment: CDR1 WSHSY and CDR2 SAAADI. This CDR3 region has 13 residues. This CDR3 reads CATQRDSPYGYTF. CDR3 DNA: TGCGCCACCCAGAGGGACAGCCCATATGGCTACACCTTC.

The chain is built from TRBV7-3 and TRBJ2-7; 7 positions agree with TRBD2. With 6 bases clipped from V and 0 bases from J, the junction kept 11 bases outside the gene matches. CDR1 is SGHTA, CDR2 FQGTGA, per germline. The CDR3 runs 16 residues. CDR3 protein: CASSSGGVKDSYEQYF. DNA of the CDR3: TGTGCCAGCAGTTCGGGGGGTGTTAAAGACTCCTACGAGCAGTACTTC.

The sample holds one count of this clone. The chain recombines TRBV30 with TRBJ2-7; weak D call: TRBD1 (6 bases). The CDR3 runs 14 residues. Germline V gene sequence: CDR1 GTSNPN, CDR2 SVGIG (reference sequence). Trimming stripped 0 bases from V and 3 bases from J, with 12 bases between. The CDR3, as DNA: TGTGCCTGGAGTGTACAGGGACGGATCTACGAGCAGTACTTC. It translates to CAWSVQGRIYEQYF.

The genes are TRBV11-3 and TRBJ2-5, with 10 bases lining up with TRBD1. Germline CDR1 reads SGHNT; CDR2 reads YENEEA. CDR3 length: 16 residues. V shed 5 bases and J 5 bases; nucleotides not matched to a gene: 11. The CDR3 DNA follows: TGTGCCAGCAGCCCTGTGGGACAGGGGACACATGAGACCCAGTACTTC. It is translated as CASSPVGQGTHETQYF. Based on the CDR3 plus reference TRBV11-3 and TRBJ2-5, the full variable domain is EAGVVQSPRYKIIEKKQPVAFWCNPISGHNTLYWYLQNLGQGPELLIRYENEEAVDDSQLPKDRFSAERLKGVDSTLKIQPAELGDSAVYLCASSPVGQGTHETQYFGPGTRLLVL.

This chain connects TRBV30 to TRBJ2-7; 11 bases line up with TRBD1. The J segment lost 1 base and the V segment lost 0 bases, leaving 5 bases of the junction unmatched. Germline loops: CDR1 GTSNPN, CDR2 SVGIG (reference sequence). CDR3 size: 16 residues. The CDR3 loop reads CAWSVGTGGFSYEQYF. CDR3 DNA: TGTGCCTGGAGTGTAGGGACAGGGGGTTTTTCCTACGAGCAGTACTTC.

Points on this clone: The junction and the germline gene differ at one end; a read error may be behind it. Other nucleotide sequences in the sample specify the same CDR3. The J gene is TRBJ2-3, the V gene TRBV7-3; D possibly corresponds to TRBD2 (5 bases). This CDR3 is 15 amino acids long. Germline-derived CDR1 and CDR2 are SGHTA and FQGTGA. CDR3 in amino acids: CASSPTAASTDTQYF. The CDR3, as DNA: TGTGCCAGCAGCCCTACAGCGGCTAGCACAGATACGCAGTACTTT.

CDR3: CASSQDRSGFAFF. The CDR3, as DNA: TGTGCCAGCAGCCAAGATCGCTCAGGATTCGCTTTCTTT. The gene calls are TRBV4-2 and TRBJ1-1; no firm D call. Germline V gives CDR1 LGHNA, CDR2 YNFKEQ. V was cut by 0 bases and J by 11 bases, with 13 bases left in between. The CDR3 runs to 13 residues.

This chain links TRBV6-1 with TRBJ1-5; unclear D gene. V was cut by 3 bases and J by 4 bases, with 10 bases left in between. CDR3 size: 14 residues. Germline V gives CDR1 MNHNS, CDR2 SASEGT. The CDR3 loop is CASSDSFGNQPQHF. CDR3 coding DNA: TGTGCCAGCAGTGATAGCTTCGGGAATCAGCCCCAGCATTTT.

The rearrangement uses TRBV10-1 and TRBJ2-1; TRBD2 aligns across 8 bases. CDR1 WNHNN and CDR2 SYGVQD come from the germline V gene (reference sequence). The V and J ends lost 3 bases and 1 base, in that order; junction bases with no gene match: 5. The CDR3 is 16 amino acids. The CDR3 sequence is CASSDLRGRSYNEQFF. CDR3 bases: TGCGCCAGCAGTGATTTGCGCGGGAGGTCCTACAATGAGCAGTTCTTC.

This chain uses TRBV28 with TRBJ2-2; the match to TRBD2 covers 10 bases. Trimming at V came to 7 bases and at J to 7 bases, leaving 6 bases not matched to a gene. The CDR3 is 14 amino acids. Germline CDR1 MDHEN, CDR2 SYDVKM. The CDR3 sequence: CASTLAGVSGELFF. The CDR3 region has the DNA TGTGCCAGCACCCTAGCGGGAGTTAGCGGGGAGCTGTTTTTT.

The DNA for the CDR3 is TGTGCCTGGCTCGGGGCAAGAACAGGGGAAACTTTCTTT. This encodes CAWLGARTGETFF. The gene calls are TRBV30 and TRBJ1-1; 7 bases are shared with TRBD1. Trimming at V came to 5 bases and at J to 12 bases, leaving 15 bases not matched to a gene. Germline lookup yields CDR1 GTSNPN and CDR2 SVGIG (reference sequence). The CDR3 is 13 residues long.

The genes are TRBV5-4 and TRBJ1-5, with 10 bases matching TRBD1. Losses at the gene ends were 4 bases for V and 5 bases for J; bases not matched to a gene: 9. This CDR3 is 16 amino acids long. Germline-derived CDR1 and CDR2 are SGHNT and YYREEE (reference sequence). The CDR3 here is CASSDGTGESHQPQHF. The DNA for the CDR3 is TGTGCCAGCAGCGACGGGACAGGGGAGAGTCATCAGCCCCAGCATTTT.

This chain uses TRBV2 with TRBJ2-7, with D perhaps matching TRBD2 (6 bases). The CDR3 has 13 residues. V gave up 6 bases and J gave up 2 bases, with 11 bases separating them. Germline V gene sequence: CDR1 SNHLY, CDR2 FYNNEI. CDR3 sequence (DNA): TGTGCCAGCAGGGCGGGGCCCCCCTACGAGCAGTACTTC. Its protein product is CASRAGPPYEQYF.

CDR3 in amino acids: CASSPGGAGLDSEQFF. The DNA of the CDR3 is TGTGCCAGCAGCCCCGGGGGAGCGGGACTTGATAGTGAGCAGTTCTTC. J is TRBJ2-1 and V is TRBV7-2; 7 bases fit TRBD2. CDR3 length: 16 amino acids. Germline V lookup: CDR1 SGHTA, CDR2 FQGNSA. The J segment lost 9 bases and the V segment lost 5 bases, leaving 16 bases of the junction unmatched.

The chain has TRBV4-1 and TRBJ2-7, with D perhaps TRBD1 (6 bases). Deletions cut 2 bases from V and 0 bases from J, with 17 bases between. CDR3 size: 17 residues. Germline lookup yields CDR1 MGHRA and CDR2 YSYEKL. The CDR3: CASSQKYRTEVSYEQYF. The CDR3, as DNA: TGCGCCAGCAGCCAAAAATACCGGACAGAGGTCTCCTACGAGCAGTACTTC.

This chain uses TRBV7-8 with TRBJ1-3; no clear D. This CDR3 spans 15 amino acids. Between the trimmed V and J ends, which lost 2 bases and 3 bases, there was a span of 11 bases. Germline V gene data show CDR1 as SGHVS and CDR2 as FQNEAQ. The DNA of the CDR3 is TGTGCCAGCAGCTTACCGGGGAGGGTTGGAAACACCATATATTTT. It codes for CASSLPGRVGNTIYF.

The rearrangement uses TRBV7-9 and TRBJ2-3; 14 positions match TRBD2. Germline CDR1 reads SEHNR; CDR2 reads FQNEAQ (reference sequence). This CDR3 is 15 amino acids long. The J segment lost 5 bases and the V segment lost 5 bases, leaving 3 bases of the junction unmatched. The CDR3 DNA reads as TGTGCCAGCAGCCCGGGGACTAGCGGGAGAGATACGCAGTATTTT. Translated: CASSPGTSGRDTQYF.

The rearrangement joins TRBV9 to TRBJ2-3; TRBD2 matches at 8 bases. CDR3 length equals 17 residues. V lost 0 bases, J lost 0 bases, and 6 bases stayed unmatched. The germline V gene has CDR1 SGDLS and CDR2 YYNGEE. The CDR3 DNA reads TGTGCCAGCAGCGTAGGACTAGCGTTCTCTAGCACAGATACGCAGTATTTT. Encoded protein: CASSVGLAFSSTDTQYF.

J is TRBJ2-1 and V is TRBV28; 7 bases match TRBD1. Germline V lookup: CDR1 MDHEN, CDR2 SYDVKM. V gave up 6 bases and J gave up 6 bases; unmatched junction bases: 11. This CDR3 is 15 amino acids long. In nucleotides, the CDR3 is TGTGCCAGCAGAACAGGACAGGACCAGATCAATGAGCAGTTCTTC. It yields the protein CASRTGQDQINEQFF.